The 6 T cell receptor beta chains presented below share a single source sample, sequenced in a study of blood T cell repertoires in COVID-19. Method: immunoSEQ multiplex PCR; TCRdb's copy keeps in-frame clones and lacks some. The sample shows about 200,000 clones, roughly 90% of them seen only once. The specimen was peripheral blood. The receptor source for this set is a man aged 18 to 29 with active or convalescent COVID-19.

The chain uses TRBV5-6 and TRBJ2-1; 8 nucleotides agree with TRBD2. Germline V gene sequence: CDR1 SGHDT, CDR2 YYEEEE. CDR3 length: 18 amino acids. J lost 1 base, V lost 1 base, and 10 bases had no gene match. CDR3 coding DNA: TGTGCCAGCAGCTTGACTAGCGGAGGGGCCAGGTCCTACAATGAGCAGTTCTTC. Translation: CASSLTSGGARSYNEQFF.

About this clone: The DNA is omitted, as the CDR3 cannot be located on it reliably, and the CDR3 follows TCRdb's listing. The rearrangement joins TRBV5-4 to TRBJ1-2; TRBD1 was called by the table and not checked on the DNA. 16 amino acids form the CDR3, both terminal residues included. Germline lookup yields CDR1 SGHNT and CDR2 YYREEE (reference sequence). CDR3: CASSFGPGQGAGGYTF.

V usage is TRBV5-1 and J usage is TRBJ2-7; 7 nucleotides align to TRBD2. Germline trimming cut 3 bases from V and 5 bases from J; bases unmatched to any gene: 5. This CDR3 contains 13 residues. Germline-derived CDR1 and CDR2 are SGHRS and YFSETQ. Here the CDR3 DNA reads TGCGCCAGCAGCTCCGGGACTACCCACGAGCAGTACTTC. This encodes CASSSGTTHEQYF.

The chain uses TRBV7-2 and TRBJ1-6, with TRBD1 matching over 7 bases. The V gene's germline CDR1 is SGHTA and CDR2 FQGNSA. The trim removed 4 bases at V and 5 bases at J, leaving 2 bases unmatched. This CDR3 is built from 14 residues. The CDR3 here is CASSWDSHNSPLHF. The DNA of the CDR3 is TGTGCCAGCAGCTGGGACAGCCATAATTCACCCCTCCACTTT.

The rearrangement links TRBV30 to TRBJ2-5; D is unresolved. The CDR3 contains 13 residues. Germline assignment: CDR1 GTSNPN and CDR2 SVGIG (reference sequence). V shed 0 bases and J shed 4 bases, with 9 bases lying between them. The CDR3 bases are TGTGCCTGGAGTGTACTTACGGGAGAGACCCAGTACTTC. Translating gives CAWSVLTGETQYF.

V and J are TRBV5-6 and TRBJ2-5, with D unclear. Germline V gene sequence: CDR1 SGHDT, CDR2 YYEEEE. This CDR3 region has 12 residues. Trimming cost V 1 base and J 1 base, with 2 bases left between them. The CDR3 DNA reads TGTGCCAGCAGCTTGCTCCAAGAGACCCAGTACTTC. It translates to CASSLLQETQYF.